This TCR beta chain was captured in a study of vaccination effects on CD4 cells after COVID-19. As regards this clone: Antigen specificity is unknown.

Sequencing used immunoSEQ multiplex PCR; TCRdb keeps in-frame clones, though not all of them. The sample carries roughly 41,000 clones, around 66% recorded once. V lost 4 bases and J lost 10, with 15 bases in between. CDR3 length: 13 amino acids. Germline V gene lookup returns CDR1 SGDLS and CDR2 YYNGEE. Under the ViraFEST assay, PBMC were stimulated with viral peptide pools so that antigen-specific CD4+ T cells expanded. Sequencing was performed afterwards. Isolation of CD4+ T cells took place after ten to eleven days of culture. No vaccinee had earlier SARS-CoV-2 infection, and nucleocapsid antibodies were negative.

The receptor's source is a human donor who received a COVID-19 vaccine. V is TRBV9 and J is TRBJ1-5; tentative D call: TRBD1 (5 bases). Here the sequenced sample was CD4+ T cells from PBMCs cultured with HCoV-OC43 spike peptides, taken before COVID-19 vaccination. Subset here: HCoV-OC43 spike overlapping peptide pool stimulation. DNA of the CDR3: TGTGCCAGCAGCCCGGAGGACACGGGCCCCCAGCATTTT. This translates into CASSPEDTGPQHF.